This T cell receptor beta chain was documented in a study of CD4+ T cells in melanoma. Study observations and caveats: A reported correlation linked neoantigen-specific CD4+ T cells to CD8+, macrophage and B cell function. Reportedly, melanoma neoantigen-specific CD4+ T cells showed varied differentiation states.

Assay used: immunoSEQ multiplex PCR; TCRdb lists only in-frame clones, some missing. Of 20,000 to 25,000 clones listed, around 80% are singletons. Germline CDR1 SQVTM, CDR2 ANQGSEA. Trimming shortened V by 4 bases and J by 4 bases, and 7 bases separated the two germline ends. The CDR3 length is 12 residues. As for this clone: Its antigen is not identified.

V usage is TRBV29-1 and J usage is TRBJ2-2; D not resolved. The sequenced sample was cells from a culture (not recorded whether cultured in vitro). This TCR came from a human donor with melanoma. The CDR3 DNA follows: TGCAGCGTTGGGCCAGGCACCGGGGAGCTGTTTTTT. It encodes CSVGPGTGELFF.